This T cell receptor (beta chain) was observed in a study of glioma-infiltrating T cells after dendritic cell vaccination. Amplification used 60 V beta primers and 13 J beta primers. Only in-frame clones appear in the TCRdb table, and some are missing; sequencing was by immunoSEQ multiplex PCR. In the table there are roughly 80,000 clones, roughly 91% of which are singletons. The germline gives CDR1 MRHNA, CDR2 SNTAGT. The V gene lost 3 bases and the J gene lost 3 bases, with 12 bases spanning the gap. The CDR3 contains 15 residues. Ten or more counts support this clone. Its antigen is currently unknown. Time point indicated: after dendritic cell vaccination, including at tumor progression/relapse. None of the glioblastoma patients had an isocitrate dehydrogenase mutation. Study-wide results and limits: TCR clonality showed no direct relationship with survival. Patients with more pretreatment TILs had longer time to progression and survival.

This material consisted of blood, taken after dendritic cell vaccination. This receptor was obtained from a human donor with glioblastoma. The rearrangement uses TRBV6-4 and TRBJ2-4; the D gene is possibly TRBD2 (6 bases). CDR3 nucleotide sequence: TGTGCCAGCAGTGAGGAGGACGGGGGCAAAAACATTCAGTACTTC. Translating it yields CASSEEDGGKNIQYF.